The T cell receptor beta chain described here comes from a study of cytomegalovirus exposure and HLA in healthy donors. Study summary: An early release of data contained 70 million to 95 million unique TCRs, which came from HLA-typed donors.

CDR3 size: 14 residues. Trimming removed 5 bases from V and 4 bases from J, with 14 bases in between. Germline CDR1 is MNHEY and CDR2 is SVGAGI. Vbeta (60) and Jbeta (13) primers were used in the PCR. The protocol was immunoSEQ multiplex PCR, while the TCRdb copy is restricted to in-frame clones and leaves out a portion. Of approximately 140,000 clones in the sample, 70% to 80% were seen once. Of note for this clone: Its antigen is still unknown.

General study results and limits: In a later analysis, TCR beta V- and J-gene trimming showed a link to a missense DCLRE1C variant. Presence/absence analysis assumed near-uniform sequencing depth across donors.

Sequenced: PBMCs. The chain joins TRBV6-5 to TRBJ1-2; no reliable D call. This receptor was identified in a woman between 40 and 50 years old in good health and CMV-seropositive. The CDR3 protein is CASSSAAGFYGYTF. The CDR3 DNA reads as TGTGCCAGCAGTAGCGCTGCGGGGTTCTATGGCTACACCTTC.